This T cell receptor (beta chain) stems from a study of siplizumab effects on memory and regulatory T cells. The method was immunoSEQ multiplex PCR; TCRdb's version includes in-frame clones alone and lacks a portion of them. The sample holds approximately 100,000 clones, around 90% seen once. To note about this clone: Its antigen is not known.

Findings of the study overall: It seemed that naive T cells were more diverse than memory cells and were major contributors to the alloresponse.

From germline, CDR1 is SGHRS and CDR2 YFSETQ. V lost 0 bases, J lost 7 bases, and 4 bases stayed unmatched. The CDR3 extends over 16 amino acids. Sequenced input: Tregs sorted from blood. The receptor was isolated from a human donor in good health. The chain uses TRBV5-1 and TRBJ2-1; TRBD2 agrees at 13 bases. Here the CDR3 DNA reads TGCGCCAGCAGCTTGGGGGGGACTAGCGGGACTAATGAGCAGTTCTTC. This codes for CASSLGGTSGTNEQFF.